Detailed here is one T cell receptor (beta chain). This sample stems from a study of blood T cell repertoires in COVID-19. As for the study in general: Researchers got acute and convalescent COVID-19 samples from the United States, Italy and Spain. From T cells, B-cell-depleted T cells, or PBMCs came the material, which was cDNA or gDNA.

Data came from immunoSEQ multiplex PCR; TCRdb stores just in-frame clones and leaves some out. The sample contains 20,000 to 30,000 clones, around 65% of which appear only once. The CDR3 totals 14 residues. Germline loops: CDR1 MGHDK, CDR2 SYGVNS. With 3 bases removed from V and 3 bases from J, the gap between germline ends came to 8 bases. The chain carries TRBV25-1 and TRBJ2-2, with a possible D match to TRBD2 (5 bases). This receptor was taken from a man between 60 and 75 years old with active or convalescent COVID-19. The material sequenced was peripheral blood. In DNA form, the CDR3 reads TGTGCCAGCAGTGAGCAGGAGGACACCGGGGAGCTGTTTTTT. This sequence encodes CASSEQEDTGELFF.